These T cell receptor beta chains were read from a single sample in a study of beta chain features in type 1 diabetes. Profiled with immunoSEQ multiplex PCR; TCRdb holds only in-frame clones, not every one. The repertoire holds 38,000 or so clones, with almost 65% as singletons. Sequenced sample: Tregs from blood. The origin of the receptors is a woman aged 25-40 years in good health. Both conserved end residues are part of each CDR3. D genes are given only for firm matches. Clone size is shown for a subset of rows, as once, few, many or a class of expanded clone.

TRBJ2-3	-	TRBV29-1	TRBD2	CSVERLAGVAPDTQYF	TGCAGCGTTGAAAGGCTAGCGGGAGTAGCCCCAGATACGCAGTATTTT
TRBJ1-4	-	TRBV29-1	-	CSVGGGKNEKLFF	TGCAGCGTTGGAGGGGGTAAAAATGAAAAACTGTTTTTT
TRBJ2-7	-	TRBV27	-	CASSFLAASSYEQYF	TGTGCCAGCAGTTTTTTAGCCGCAAGCTCCTACGAGCAGTACTTC
TRBJ2-2	-	TRBV18	TRBD2	CASSPSLAGDTGELFF	TGTGCCAGCTCACCATCACTAGCGGGAGACACCGGGGAGCTGTTTTTT
TRBJ1-5	-	TRBV7-2	-	CASSLGTVTLSNQPQHF	TGTGCCAGCAGCTTAGGGACTGTAACGCTTAGCAATCAGCCCCAGCATTTT
TRBJ2-5	-	TRBV29-1	-	CSVEKGVKTQYF	TGCAGCGTTGAAAAGGGGGTAAAGACCCAGTACTTC
TRBJ2-7	-	TRBV7-2	-	CASSAAQQQYF	TGTGCCAGCAGCGCCGCACAGCAGCAGTACTTC
TRBJ1-1	few	TRBV7-9	TRBD1	CASGTAQGAEAFF	TGTGCCAGCGGTACCGCCCAGGGGGCTGAAGCTTTCTTT
TRBJ1-5	-	TRBV5-6	-	CASSLAGQPQHF	TGTGCCAGCAGCTTGGCCGGTCAGCCCCAGCATTTT
TRBJ2-7	few	TRBV20-1	-	CSAQTSYEQYF	TGCAGTGCCCAAACTAGCTACGAGCAGTACTTC
TRBJ1-5	few	TRBV25-1	-	CASSRGDQPQHF	TGTGCCAGCAGTCGGGGGGATCAGCCCCAGCATTTT
TRBJ2-7	few	TRBV4-3	TRBD2	CASSQSSGWGVAGPYEQYF	TGCGCCAGCAGCCAATCATCCGGCTGGGGGGTAGCGGGGCCGTACGAGCAGTACTTC
TRBJ2-1	-	TRBV7-9	-	CASSGGRGRHNEQFF	TGTGCCAGCAGCGGCGGGCGGGGTAGACACAATGAGCAGTTCTTC
TRBJ1-1	-	TRBV30	TRBD1	CAWSRKPGQGTLNTEAFF	TGTGCCTGGAGTCGAAAGCCGGGACAGGGCACCCTGAACACTGAAGCTTTCTTT
TRBJ2-7	-	TRBV7-2	-	CASSYRSGEQYF	TGTGCCAGCAGCTACCGGTCGGGGGAGCAGTACTTC
TRBJ1-1	-	TRBV11-1	-	CASSRLSLGGSQNTEAFF	TGTGCCAGCAGCCGACTCAGCCTGGGGGGATCTCAGAACACTGAAGCTTTCTTT
TRBJ1-2	-	TRBV5-4	-	CASSLGAPGSHGYTF	TGTGCCAGCAGCTTGGGGGCCCCGGGAAGCCATGGCTACACCTTC
TRBJ2-7	-	TRBV19	-	CASSIIFDKSYEQYF	TGTGCCAGTAGTATAATTTTCGACAAGTCCTACGAGCAGTACTTC
TRBJ1-1	-	TRBV9	-	CASSVQGGGVDTEAFF	TGTGCCAGCAGCGTTCAAGGCGGGGGTGTTGACACTGAAGCTTTCTTT
TRBJ2-1	-	TRBV6-5	TRBD2	CASSFIAGVGNEQFF	TGTGCCAGCAGTTTTATAGCGGGAGTAGGGAATGAGCAGTTCTTC
TRBJ2-7	-	TRBV6-6	TRBD1	CASSIDRDEQYF	TGTGCCAGCAGCATCGACAGGGACGAGCAGTACTTC
TRBJ2-1	-	TRBV5-1	-	CASSFFRMQFF	TGCGCCAGCAGCTTTTTCAGGATGCAGTTCTTC